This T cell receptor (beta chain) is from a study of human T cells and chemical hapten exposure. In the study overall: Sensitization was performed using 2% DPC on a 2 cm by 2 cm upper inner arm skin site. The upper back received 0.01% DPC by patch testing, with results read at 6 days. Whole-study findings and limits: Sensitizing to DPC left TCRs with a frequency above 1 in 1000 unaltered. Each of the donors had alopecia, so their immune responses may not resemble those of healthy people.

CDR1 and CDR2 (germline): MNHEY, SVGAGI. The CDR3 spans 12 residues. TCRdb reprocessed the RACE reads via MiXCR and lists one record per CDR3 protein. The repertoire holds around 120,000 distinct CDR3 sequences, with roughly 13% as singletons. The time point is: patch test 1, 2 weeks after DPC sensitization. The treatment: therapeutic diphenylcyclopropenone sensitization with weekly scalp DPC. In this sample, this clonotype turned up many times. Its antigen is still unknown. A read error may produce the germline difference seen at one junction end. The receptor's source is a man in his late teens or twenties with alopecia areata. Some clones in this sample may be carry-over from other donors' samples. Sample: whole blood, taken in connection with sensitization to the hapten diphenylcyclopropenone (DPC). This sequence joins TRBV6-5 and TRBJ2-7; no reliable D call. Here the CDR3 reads CASSDSHYEQYF. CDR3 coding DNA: TGTGCCAGCAGTGACTCTCACTACGAGCAGTACTTC.